Listed below are T cell receptor beta chains from one sample, sequenced in a study of blood T cells in healthy people across ages. One entry per CDR3 protein, called by TCRdb with MiXCR from the 5' RACE reads. The sample holds 1.6 million or so distinct CDR3 sequences, about 31% seen once. Specimen: blood. Receptors were obtained from a young woman in good health. Both conserved end residues are part of each CDR3. A D gene is named only where the DNA matches it firmly. Not all rows give a size; the values are once, few, many and, for expanded clones, a class.

D gene: .
J gene: TRBJ2-7
clone size: .
V gene: TRBV5-6
CDR3 DNA: TGTGCCAGCAGCACAGGGTTCTTTCTCTCCGAGCAGTACTTC
CDR3 protein: CASSTGFFLSEQYF

D gene: .
J gene: TRBJ2-1
clone size: many
V gene: TRBV12-5
CDR3 DNA: TGTGCTAGTGGTTTTGGACGCAATGAGCAGTTCTTC
CDR3 protein: CASGFGRNEQFF

D gene: .
J gene: TRBJ2-7
clone size: .
V gene: TRBV27
CDR3 DNA: TGTGCCAGCAATCCGAACGCTTTATCGAGCTCCTACGAGCAGTACTTC
CDR3 protein: CASNPNALSSSYEQYF

D gene: .
J gene: TRBJ2-5
clone size: .
V gene: TRBV6-6
CDR3 DNA: TGTGCCAGCAGTTCCCGGACTGCAAGGGGAGAGACCCAGTACTTC
CDR3 protein: CASSSRTARGETQYF

D gene: TRBD1
J gene: TRBJ2-3
clone size: .
V gene: TRBV7-9
CDR3 DNA: TGTGCCAGCAGCGTATCCACAGGGGAAGATACGCAGTATTTT
CDR3 protein: CASSVSTGEDTQYF

D gene: .
J gene: TRBJ2-2
clone size: .
V gene: TRBV7-2
CDR3 DNA: TGTGCCAGCAGCTTGACAAGGACTTCGTCCGGGGAGCTGTTTTTT
CDR3 protein: CASSLTRTSSGELFF

D gene: .
J gene: TRBJ2-7
clone size: few
V gene: TRBV11-2
CDR3 DNA: TGTGCCAGCAGCTTAGAGGCAGGTTTGGTCGAGCAGTACTTC
CDR3 protein: CASSLEAGLVEQYF

D gene: TRBD2
J gene: TRBJ2-3
clone size: .
V gene: TRBV30
CDR3 DNA: TGTGCCTGGGGGAGGGAGGGTACGCAGTATTTT
CDR3 protein: CAWGREGTQYF

D gene: .
J gene: TRBJ2-5
clone size: .
V gene: TRBV6-2/TRBV6-3
CDR3 DNA: TGTGCCAGCACCAAGGGAGTTAGTGGGATCCAGACCCAGTACTTC
CDR3 protein: CASTKGVSGIQTQYF

D gene: TRBD1
J gene: TRBJ1-4
clone size: once
V gene: TRBV15
CDR3 DNA: TGTGCCACCAGCAGCGGACAGGGTGGGGAAAAACTGTTTTTT
CDR3 protein: CATSSGQGGEKLFF

D gene: .
J gene: TRBJ2-1
clone size: many
V gene: TRBV6-2/TRBV6-3
CDR3 DNA: TGTGCCAGCAGTTACGGGCTTTCGAATGAGCAGTTCTTC
CDR3 protein: CASSYGLSNEQFF

D gene: TRBD1
J gene: TRBJ1-2
clone size: .
V gene: TRBV18
CDR3 DNA: TGTGCCAGCTCACAGGGACAGAACACTAACTATGGCTACACCTTC
CDR3 protein: CASSQGQNTNYGYTF

D gene: TRBD2
J gene: TRBJ2-1
clone size: .
V gene: TRBV5-1
CDR3 DNA: TGCGCCAGCAGCGGACTAGCGGGGGGGAGGACGAGCGGTGAGCAGTTCTTC
CDR3 protein: CASSGLAGGRTSGEQFF

D gene: .
J gene: TRBJ2-5
clone size: .
V gene: TRBV27
CDR3 DNA: TGTGCCAGCAGGGGAAACAGGGCGGAGACCCAGTACTTC
CDR3 protein: CASRGNRAETQYF

D gene: TRBD2
J gene: TRBJ2-5
clone size: .
V gene: TRBV20-1
CDR3 DNA: TGCAGTGCTAGTGAGCGGGGAAGGGTACGAGAGACCCAGTACTTC
CDR3 protein: CSASERGRVRETQYF

D gene: TRBD1
J gene: TRBJ2-7
clone size: .
V gene: TRBV10-2
CDR3 DNA: TGCGCCAGCAGTGAGTTTGGCAGGGGGTCCTACGAGCAGTACTTC
CDR3 protein: CASSEFGRGSYEQYF

D gene: TRBD1
J gene: TRBJ1-3
clone size: .
V gene: TRBV7-3
CDR3 DNA: TGTGCCAGCAGCCAGACAGGGGCCTCTGGAAACACCATATATTTT
CDR3 protein: CASSQTGASGNTIYF

D gene: .
J gene: TRBJ2-1
clone size: few
V gene: TRBV18
CDR3 DNA: TGTGCCAGCTGCCACACCCCGGGCGGGAACAATGAGCAGTTCTTC
CDR3 protein: CASCHTPGGNNEQFF

D gene: TRBD2
J gene: TRBJ2-1
clone size: few
V gene: TRBV12-5
CDR3 DNA: TGTGCTAGTGGTGCCAGCGGGAGTGGCAATGAGCAGTTCTTC
CDR3 protein: CASGASGSGNEQFF

D gene: TRBD2
J gene: TRBJ2-3
clone size: .
V gene: TRBV6-5
CDR3 DNA: TGTGCCAGCAGTGAGCCATTTGGCGGGGGGCAGTATTTT
CDR3 protein: CASSEPFGGGQYF

D gene: .
J gene: TRBJ1-3
clone size: few
V gene: TRBV9
CDR3 DNA: TGTGCCAGCAGCGTAGGCAGGGAGGGGACCATATATTTT
CDR3 protein: CASSVGREGTIYF

D gene: .
J gene: TRBJ2-7
clone size: .
V gene: TRBV20-1
CDR3 DNA: TGCAGTGCTAGCAGGGTTTTACCTAACTACGAGCAGTACTTC
CDR3 protein: CSASRVLPNYEQYF

D gene: .
J gene: TRBJ1-1
clone size: few
V gene: TRBV27
CDR3 DNA: TGTGCCAGCAGTTTAACGGCCATGAACACTGAAGCTTTCTTT
CDR3 protein: CASSLTAMNTEAFF

D gene: TRBD2
J gene: TRBJ2-1
clone size: few
V gene: TRBV5-1
CDR3 DNA: TGCGCCAGCAGCCCTCCGGGTGGGAGGGCGCTAGAGCAGTTCTTC
CDR3 protein: CASSPPGGRALEQFF

D gene: .
J gene: TRBJ1-2
clone size: many
V gene: TRBV4-1
CDR3 DNA: TGCGCCAGCAGCCGGACAGCTCCTCTTACGAGTGGCTACACCTTC
CDR3 protein: CASSRTAPLTSGYTF

D gene: TRBD2
J gene: TRBJ2-3
clone size: .
V gene: TRBV11-3
CDR3 DNA: TGTGCCAGCAGCTTAAGGACTAGGGGAGGGGCAGATACGCAGTATTTT
CDR3 protein: CASSLRTRGGADTQYF

D gene: TRBD1
J gene: TRBJ2-7
clone size: .
V gene: TRBV30
CDR3 DNA: TGTGCCTACGTGACAGGGGAGTCCTACGAGCAGTACTTC
CDR3 protein: CAYVTGESYEQYF

D gene: .
J gene: TRBJ2-1
clone size: few
V gene: TRBV5-1
CDR3 DNA: TGCGCCAGCAGCTTGGAAGTGTTTAGTGAGCAGTTCTTC
CDR3 protein: CASSLEVFSEQFF

D gene: .
J gene: TRBJ2-3
clone size: .
V gene: TRBV4-2
CDR3 DNA: TGTGCCAGCAGCCAAGGCAAGGGCGCCACAGATACGCAGTATTTT
CDR3 protein: CASSQGKGATDTQYF

D gene: .
J gene: TRBJ2-7
clone size: .
V gene: TRBV11-3
CDR3 DNA: TGTGCCAGCAGTCAATCGGGGGTCATGGGTAACGAGCAGTACTTC
CDR3 protein: CASSQSGVMGNEQYF

D gene: .
J gene: TRBJ1-4
clone size: .
V gene: TRBV12-3/TRBV12-4
CDR3 DNA: TGTGCCAGCAGTTTTACGGGCGCTAATGAAAAACTGTTTTTT
CDR3 protein: CASSFTGANEKLFF

D gene: TRBD2
J gene: TRBJ2-1
clone size: .
V gene: TRBV9
CDR3 DNA: TGTGCCAGCAGCACAGCGGGAGGGCAACGCAATGAGCAGTTCTTC
CDR3 protein: CASSTAGGQRNEQFF

D gene: TRBD2
J gene: TRBJ2-3
clone size: many
V gene: TRBV27
CDR3 DNA: TGTGCCAGCAGTTTTAGACTAGCAACGGGCACAGATACGCAGTATTTT
CDR3 protein: CASSFRLATGTDTQYF

D gene: .
J gene: TRBJ2-7
clone size: many
V gene: TRBV14
CDR3 DNA: TGTGCCAGCAGCAACCGGGACTCCTACGAGCAGTACTTC
CDR3 protein: CASSNRDSYEQYF

D gene: TRBD2
J gene: TRBJ2-7
clone size: .
V gene: TRBV20-1
CDR3 DNA: TGCAGTGCTAGAGATCACCTAGCGGCCTACGAGCAGTACTTC
CDR3 protein: CSARDHLAAYEQYF

D gene: TRBD2
J gene: TRBJ2-7
clone size: many
V gene: TRBV5-1
CDR3 DNA: TGTGCCAGCAGTTTGGGGACTAGCGGACCCTACGAGCAGTACTTC
CDR3 protein: CASSLGTSGPYEQYF

D gene: TRBD1
J gene: TRBJ2-7
clone size: .
V gene: TRBV6-5
CDR3 DNA: TGTGCCAGCAGATCGGGACAGGGGCTTTACGAGCAGTACTTC
CDR3 protein: CASRSGQGLYEQYF